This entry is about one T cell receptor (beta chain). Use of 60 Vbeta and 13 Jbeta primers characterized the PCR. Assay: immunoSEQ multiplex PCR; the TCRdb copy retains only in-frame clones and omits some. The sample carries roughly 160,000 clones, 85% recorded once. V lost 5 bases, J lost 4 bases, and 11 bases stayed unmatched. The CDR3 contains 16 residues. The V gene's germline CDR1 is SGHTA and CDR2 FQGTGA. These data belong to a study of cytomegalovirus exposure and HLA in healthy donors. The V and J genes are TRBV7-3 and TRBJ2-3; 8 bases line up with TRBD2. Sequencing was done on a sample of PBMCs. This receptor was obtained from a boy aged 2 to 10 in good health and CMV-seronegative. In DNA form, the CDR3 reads TGTGCCAGCAGCCCCATAGGGACTAGACTTGCAGATACGCAGTATTTT. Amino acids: CASSPIGTRLADTQYF.